This passage covers 8 T cell receptor beta chains from one sample sequenced in a study of T cell changes during pregnancy in multiple sclerosis. Generated by immunoSEQ multiplex PCR, the TCRdb table keeps only in-frame clones and is missing some. The sample has some 60,000 clones, about 87% seen once. Input material: peripheral blood from another person, used as feeder cells. The receptors were sampled from a human donor whose cells served as feeder cells for cultures in a pregnancy study.

This clone showed up just a few times. The chain employs TRBV30 and TRBJ2-1; unclear D gene. Germline V gene lookup returns CDR1 GTSNPN and CDR2 SVGIG (reference sequence). The CDR3 loop spans 13 amino acids. V lost 4 bases and J 8 bases, leaving 15 bases between the germline ends. The CDR3 sequence is CAWTQSPADEQFF. CDR3 nucleotides: TGTGCCTGGACCCAGTCACCGGCCGATGAGCAGTTCTTC. Looking up the rest from reference TRBV30 and TRBJ2-1 gives the full variable domain: SQTIHQWPATLVQPVGSPLSLECTVEGTSNPNLYWYRQAAGRGLQLLFYSVGIGQISSEVPQNLSASRPQDRQFILSSKKLLLSDSGFYLCAWTQSPADEQFFGPGTRLTVL.

The chain is built from TRBV9 and TRBJ1-6; 8 nucleotides agree with TRBD1. The CDR3 loop spans 15 amino acids. The V segment lost 2 bases and the J segment 10 bases; nucleotides outside the gene matches: 8. The germline V gene encodes CDR1 SGDLS and CDR2 YYNGEE. The CDR3: CASSVGQGGGSPLHF. The DNA for the CDR3 is TGTGCCAGCAGCGTCGGACAGGGTGGAGGGTCACCCCTCCACTTT.

This clone was counted once. V is TRBV11-2 and J is TRBJ2-1; 9 positions agree with TRBD1. The ends lost 4 bases at V and 6 bases at J; junction bases unmatched: 16. Germline CDR1 is SGHAT and CDR2 is FQNNGV. This CDR3 has 18 residues. The CDR3 reads CASSSPVGLRDRANEQFF. The CDR3 coding sequence is TGTGCCAGCAGCTCACCCGTAGGGCTCCGGGACAGGGCCAATGAGCAGTTCTTC.

This clone was seen a few times. The V and J genes are TRBV5-1 and TRBJ2-5, with 9 nucleotides matching TRBD1. The CDR3 is 13 residues long. Losses at the gene ends were 7 bases for V and 4 bases for J; bases not matched to a gene: 5. Germline lookup yields CDR1 SGHRS and CDR2 YFSETQ. The CDR3 DNA is TGCGCCAGCTCCGGGACAGGGAGAGAGACCCAGTACTTC. It yields the protein CASSGTGRETQYF.

The chain combines TRBV11-3 with TRBJ2-1; D gene unclear. Germline V gives CDR1 SGHNT, CDR2 YENEEA. Trimming shortened V by 5 bases and J by 0 bases, and 8 bases separated the two germline ends. The CDR3 runs to 14 residues. DNA of the CDR3: TGTGCCAGCAGCCGCAGAGACTCCTACAATGAGCAGTTCTTC. It encodes CASSRRDSYNEQFF.

The V call is TRBV29-1, the J call TRBJ2-5; D is unclear. Germline V gene lookup returns CDR1 SQVTM and CDR2 ANQGSEA. CDR3 length: 11 amino acids. The CDR3 DNA sequence: TGCAGTCTTAGCAACCAAGAGACCCAGTACTTC. Amino acids: CSLSNQETQYF.

This clone was counted a single time. J is TRBJ1-6 and V is TRBV10-3; D is perhaps TRBD1 (6 bases). Trimming removed 5 bases at V and 8 bases at J, with 16 bases between. Germline assignment: CDR1 ENHRY and CDR2 SYGVKD. This CDR3 has 15 residues. Here the CDR3 DNA reads TGTGCCATCAGTCTCCAGGGGCGCCCAGATTCACCCCTCCACTTT. Its protein product is CAISLQGRPDSPLHF.

The genes are TRBV25-1 and TRBJ2-5, with TRBD1 as a possible D gene (5 bases). Germline CDR1 reads MGHDK; CDR2 reads SYGVNS. The CDR3 covers 12 residues. Deletions cut 6 bases from V and 0 bases from J, with 5 bases between. The CDR3 spells CASRGHQETQYF. CDR3 sequence (DNA): TGTGCCAGCAGGGGGCACCAAGAGACCCAGTACTTC.